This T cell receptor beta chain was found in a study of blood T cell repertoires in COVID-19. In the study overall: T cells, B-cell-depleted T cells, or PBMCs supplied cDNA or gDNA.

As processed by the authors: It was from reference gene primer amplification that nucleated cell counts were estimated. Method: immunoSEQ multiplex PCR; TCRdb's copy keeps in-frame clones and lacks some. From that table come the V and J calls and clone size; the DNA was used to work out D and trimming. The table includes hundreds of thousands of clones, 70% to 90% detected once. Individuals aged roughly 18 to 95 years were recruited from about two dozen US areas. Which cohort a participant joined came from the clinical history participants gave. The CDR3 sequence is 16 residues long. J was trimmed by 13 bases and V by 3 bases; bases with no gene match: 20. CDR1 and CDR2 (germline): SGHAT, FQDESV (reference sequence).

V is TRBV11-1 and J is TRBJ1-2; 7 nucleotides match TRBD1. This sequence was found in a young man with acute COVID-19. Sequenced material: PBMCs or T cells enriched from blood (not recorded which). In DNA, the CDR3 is TGTGCCAGCAGCTTCGAAACCGGGACAGCCCCTAGTCTGTTCACCTTC. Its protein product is CASSFETGTAPSLFTF.